Listed below are T cell receptor beta chains from one sample, sequenced in a study of blood T cell repertoires in COVID-19. The method was immunoSEQ multiplex PCR; TCRdb's version includes in-frame clones alone and lacks a portion of them. The sample records about 220,000 clones, about nine tenths being singletons. The sample taken for sequencing was PBMCs or T cells enriched from blood (not recorded which). Receptors were obtained from a young woman with acute COVID-19. Each CDR3 is given with its conserved first and last residue. The D gene is left open where the match is weak. Clone size appears in some rows only: once, few, many, or a class for an expanded clone.

>TRBV24-1|-|-|TRBJ1-4
CATSDLAETSGQVVSATNEKLFF
TGTGCCACCAGTGATTTAGCAGAGACCTCCGGACAAGTTGTCTCTGCAACTAATGAAAAACTGTTTTTT
>TRBV7-8|-|-|TRBJ1-6
CASRGHLRDSPLHF
TGTGCCAGCCGGGGACACTTAAGGGATTCACCCCTCCACTTT
>TRBV19|-|-|TRBJ1-4
CASSLGQTYEKLFF
TGTGCCAGTAGTCTAGGACAGACTTATGAAAAACTGTTTTTT
>TRBV10-3|TRBD1|-|TRBJ1-4
CAISESHTGDEKLFF
TGTGCCATCAGTGAATCGCATACAGGGGATGAAAAACTGTTTTTT
>TRBV7-9|-|-|TRBJ2-7
CASSLSSEQYF
TGTGCCAGCAGCTTATCTTCCGAGCAGTACTTC
>TRBV5-1|TRBD1|-|TRBJ1-2
CASSLAETGIYGYTF
TGCGCCAGCAGCTTGGCCGAGACAGGGATTTATGGCTACACCTTC
>TRBV6-5|TRBD1|once|TRBJ2-7
CASSYEAQGADKQYF
TGTGCCAGCAGTTACGAAGCACAGGGGGCGGACAAGCAGTACTTC
>TRBV7-2|-|-|TRBJ1-1
CASSAGLENTEAFF
TGTGCCAGCAGCGCAGGCTTAGAGAACACTGAAGCTTTCTTT
>TRBV5-6|TRBD1|-|TRBJ2-7
CASSWTGAGEQYF
TGTGCCAGCAGCTGGACAGGGGCGGGCGAGCAGTACTTC
>TRBV24-1|-|-|TRBJ1-3
CATSDFSTTGVHTQSLYTIYF
TGTGCCACCAGTGATTTCTCCACGACCGGGGTCCACACCCAAAGTCTCTACACCATATATTTT
>TRBV24-1|TRBD1|-|TRBJ2-2
CATRAGTGNTGELFF
TGTGCCACCCGAGCCGGGACAGGGAACACCGGGGAGCTGTTTTTT
>TRBV18|TRBD1|-|TRBJ1-1
CASSPAGTGVWITEAFF
TGTGCCAGCTCACCTGCCGGGACAGGGGTTTGGATCACTGAAGCTTTCTTT
>TRBV12-3/TRBV12-4|-|-|TRBJ1-2
CASSLIPGKGYTF
TGTGCCAGCAGTTTAATCCCCGGGAAAGGCTACACCTTC
>TRBV10-3|TRBD2|-|TRBJ2-4
CAIGRGLAGGLGNIQYF
TGTGCCATCGGGAGAGGGCTAGCGGGGGGGCTGGGGAACATTCAGTACTTC
>TRBV27|TRBD2|-|TRBJ2-2
CASSFVWRGERKGGELFF
TGTGCCAGCAGTTTCGTTTGGCGGGGGGAACGAAAAGGCGGGGAGCTGTTTTTT
>TRBV10-3|-|-|TRBJ2-3
CAIKQGEDTQYF
TGTGCCATCAAACAGGGTGAAGATACGCAGTATTTT
>TRBV7-2|-|-|TRBJ1-5
CASSWTGNQPQHF
TGTGCCAGCAGCTGGACAGGCAATCAGCCCCAGCATTTT
>TRBV7-2|-|-|TRBJ1-1
CASSLVVNTEAFF
TGTGCCAGCAGCTTAGTAGTTAACACTGAAGCTTTCTTT
>TRBV18|-|once|TRBJ1-1
CASFRDRNTEAFF
TGTGCCAGCTTCCGCGACAGGAACACTGAAGCTTTCTTT
>TRBV4-3|TRBD2|-|TRBJ2-5
CASSQVGRGGEETQYF
TGCGCCAGCAGCCAAGTCGGACGGGGGGGGGAAGAGACCCAGTACTTC
>TRBV4-3|-|-|TRBJ2-3
CASSKSITTSTDTQYF
TGCGCCAGCAGCAAGTCGATTACTACTAGCACAGATACGCAGTATTTT
>TRBV4-1|-|-|TRBJ1-5
CASSQVQDQPQHF
TGCGCCAGCAGCCAAGTACAAGATCAGCCCCAGCATTTT
>TRBV5-1|TRBD2|-|TRBJ2-3
CASSLSGTPDTQYF
TGCGCCAGCAGCTTGAGCGGGACCCCAGATACGCAGTATTTT
>TRBV10-2|-|-|TRBJ1-3
CASSEQGAGNTIYF
TGCGCCAGCAGTGAACAGGGAGCTGGAAACACCATATATTTT
>TRBV19|-|-|TRBJ1-5
CASSTGEGSNQPQHF
TGTGCCAGTAGTACCGGGGAGGGAAGCAATCAGCCCCAGCATTTT
>TRBV6-5|TRBD1|once|TRBJ1-5
CASSHRGQGYQPQHF
TGTGCCAGCTCCCATAGGGGACAGGGGTATCAGCCCCAGCATTTT
>TRBV2|-|few|TRBJ1-4
CASSLGRGNEKLFF
TGTGCCAGCAGTCTCGGGAGGGGTAATGAAAAACTGTTTTTT
>TRBV4-1|TRBD2|-|TRBJ2-7
CASSQGIGLAGTRNDYEQYF
TGCGCCAGCAGCCAAGGTATCGGGCTAGCGGGAACGAGAAATGACTACGAGCAGTACTTC
>TRBV7-9|-|-|TRBJ1-6
CASSLFGRGNSPLHF
TGTGCCAGCAGCTTATTTGGCAGGGGAAATTCACCCCTCCACTTT
>TRBV6-5|TRBD1|-|TRBJ1-6
CASRGTGGPSALHF
TGTGCCAGCAGGGGGACAGGGGGTCCTTCGGCCCTCCACTTT
>TRBV27|-|-|TRBJ2-7
CASRPRSGSYEQYF
TGTGCCAGCAGACCGCGGAGCGGATCCTACGAGCAGTACTTC
>TRBV27|-|-|TRBJ2-2
CASRNTNTGELFF
TGTGCCAGCAGAAATACGAACACCGGGGAGCTGTTTTTT
>TRBV6-5|TRBD1|-|TRBJ2-7
CASSYLQGFRHEQYF
TGTGCCAGCAGTTACTTACAGGGGTTTCGACACGAGCAGTACTTC
>TRBV7-2|TRBD2|-|TRBJ2-7
CASSGGAYEQYF
TGTGCCAGCAGCGGGGGGGCCTACGAGCAGTACTTC